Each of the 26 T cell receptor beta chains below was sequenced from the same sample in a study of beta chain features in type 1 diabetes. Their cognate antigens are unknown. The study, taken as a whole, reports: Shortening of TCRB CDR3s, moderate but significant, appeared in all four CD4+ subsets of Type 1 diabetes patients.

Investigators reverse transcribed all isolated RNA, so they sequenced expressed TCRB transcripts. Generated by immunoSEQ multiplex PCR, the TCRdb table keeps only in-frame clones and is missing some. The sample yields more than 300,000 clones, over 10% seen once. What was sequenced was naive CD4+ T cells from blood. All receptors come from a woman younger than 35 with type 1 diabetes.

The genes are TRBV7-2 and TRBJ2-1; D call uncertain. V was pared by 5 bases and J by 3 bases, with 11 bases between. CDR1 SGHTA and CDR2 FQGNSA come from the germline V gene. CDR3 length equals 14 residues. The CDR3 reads CASSLGSVYNEQFF. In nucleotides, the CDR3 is TGTGCCAGCAGCCTCGGGTCCGTCTACAATGAGCAGTTCTTC.

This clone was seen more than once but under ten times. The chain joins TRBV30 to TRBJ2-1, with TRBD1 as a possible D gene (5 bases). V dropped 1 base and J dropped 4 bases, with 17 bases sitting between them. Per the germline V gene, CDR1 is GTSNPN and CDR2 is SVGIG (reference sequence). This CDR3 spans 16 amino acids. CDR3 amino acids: CAWSEWGTKGYNEQFF. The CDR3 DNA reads TGTGCCTGGAGTGAATGGGGCACCAAGGGTTACAATGAGCAGTTCTTC.

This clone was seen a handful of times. The CDR3 DNA is TGTGCCAGCAGCGCCCTTGGGACAGCGGGCGAGCAGTACTTC. Translated, it gives CASSALGTAGEQYF. V usage is TRBV9 and J usage is TRBJ2-7; maybe TRBD1 (7 bases). The CDR3 extends over 14 amino acids. Trimming removed 3 bases from V and 6 bases from J, with 16 bases in between. The germline V gene has CDR1 SGDLS and CDR2 YYNGEE.

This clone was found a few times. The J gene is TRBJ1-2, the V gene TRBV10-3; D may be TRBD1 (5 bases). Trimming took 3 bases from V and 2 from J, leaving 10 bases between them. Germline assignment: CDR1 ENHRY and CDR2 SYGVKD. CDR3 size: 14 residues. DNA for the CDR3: TGTGCCATCAGTGACAGCAGGGTGAACTATGGCTACACCTTC. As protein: CAISDSRVNYGYTF.

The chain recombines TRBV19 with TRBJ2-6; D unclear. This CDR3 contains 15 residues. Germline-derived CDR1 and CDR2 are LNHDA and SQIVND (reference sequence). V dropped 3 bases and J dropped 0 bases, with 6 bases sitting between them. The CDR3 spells CASSMFFSGANVLTF. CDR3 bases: TGTGCCAGTAGTATGTTCTTCTCTGGGGCCAACGTCCTGACTTTC.

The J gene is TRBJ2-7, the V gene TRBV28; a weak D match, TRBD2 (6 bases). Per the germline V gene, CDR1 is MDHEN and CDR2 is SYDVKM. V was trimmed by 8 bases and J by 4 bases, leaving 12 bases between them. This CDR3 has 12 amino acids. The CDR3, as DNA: TGTGCCAGCGGGGACTCCCTTTACGAGCAGTACTTC. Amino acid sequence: CASGDSLYEQYF.

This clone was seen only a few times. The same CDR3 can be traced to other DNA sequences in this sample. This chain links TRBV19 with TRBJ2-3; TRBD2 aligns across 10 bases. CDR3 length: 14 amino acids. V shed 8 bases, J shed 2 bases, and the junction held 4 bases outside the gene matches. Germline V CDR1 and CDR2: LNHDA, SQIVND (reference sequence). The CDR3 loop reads CASRLAGPTDTQYF. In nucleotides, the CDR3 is TGTGCCAGTCGACTAGCGGGCCCCACAGATACGCAGTATTTT.

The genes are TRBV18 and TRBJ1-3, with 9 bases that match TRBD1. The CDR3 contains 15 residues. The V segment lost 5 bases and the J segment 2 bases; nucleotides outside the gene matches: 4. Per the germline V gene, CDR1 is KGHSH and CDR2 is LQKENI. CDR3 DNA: TGTGCCAGCTCAGCGGACAGGGGACCTGGAAACACCATATATTTT. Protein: CASSADRGPGNTIYF.

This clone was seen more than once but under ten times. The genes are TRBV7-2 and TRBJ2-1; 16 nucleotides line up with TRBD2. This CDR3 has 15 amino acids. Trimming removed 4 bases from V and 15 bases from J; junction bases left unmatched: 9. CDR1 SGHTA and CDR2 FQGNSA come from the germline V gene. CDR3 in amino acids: CASSSLGLAGGPGFF. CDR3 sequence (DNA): TGTGCCAGCAGCTCTCTGGGACTAGCGGGAGGGCCAGGGTTCTTC. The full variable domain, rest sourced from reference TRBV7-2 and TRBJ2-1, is GAGVSQSPSNKVTEKGKDVELRCDPISGHTALYWYRQSLGQGLEFLIYFQGNSAPDKSGLPSDRFSAERTGGSVSTLTIQRTQQEDSAVYLCASSSLGLAGGPGFFGPGTRLTVL.

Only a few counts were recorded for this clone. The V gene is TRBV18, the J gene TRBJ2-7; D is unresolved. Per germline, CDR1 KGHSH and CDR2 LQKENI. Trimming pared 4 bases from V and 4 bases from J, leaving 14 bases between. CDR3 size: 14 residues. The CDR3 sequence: CASSLVGYRYEQYF. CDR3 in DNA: TGTGCCAGCTCACTGGTCGGGTATAGGTACGAGCAGTACTTC.

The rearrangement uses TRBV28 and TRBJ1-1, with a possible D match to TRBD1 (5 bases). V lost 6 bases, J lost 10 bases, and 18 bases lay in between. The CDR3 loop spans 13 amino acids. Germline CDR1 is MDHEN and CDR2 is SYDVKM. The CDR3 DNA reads TGTGCCAGCAGGACTAGGGACTTCAGGAGAGCTTTCTTT. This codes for CASRTRDFRRAFF.

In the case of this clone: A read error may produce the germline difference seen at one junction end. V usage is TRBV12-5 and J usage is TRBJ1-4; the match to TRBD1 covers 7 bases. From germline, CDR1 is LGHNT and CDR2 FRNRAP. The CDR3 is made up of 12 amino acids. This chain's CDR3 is CASGLVRQGVSF. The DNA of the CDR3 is TGTGCTAGTGGTTTGGTACGACAGGGAGTATCCTTT.

The chain's CDR3 is CSVAGTAELSNEQFF. CDR3 bases: TGCAGCGTGGCCGGGACAGCCGAACTGTCCAATGAGCAGTTCTTC. This rearrangement joins TRBV29-1 to TRBJ2-1; 7 bases are shared with TRBD1. The CDR3 extends over 15 amino acids. J was trimmed by 6 bases and V by 6 bases; bases with no gene match: 14. Per the germline V gene, CDR1 is SQVTM and CDR2 is ANQGSEA.

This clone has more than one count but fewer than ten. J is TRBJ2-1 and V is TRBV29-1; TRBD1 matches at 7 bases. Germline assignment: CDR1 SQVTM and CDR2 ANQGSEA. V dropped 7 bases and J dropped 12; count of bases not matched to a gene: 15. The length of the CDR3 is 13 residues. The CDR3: CSASGTASMMQFF. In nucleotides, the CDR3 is TGCAGCGCCTCCGGGACAGCTTCAATGATGCAGTTCTTC.

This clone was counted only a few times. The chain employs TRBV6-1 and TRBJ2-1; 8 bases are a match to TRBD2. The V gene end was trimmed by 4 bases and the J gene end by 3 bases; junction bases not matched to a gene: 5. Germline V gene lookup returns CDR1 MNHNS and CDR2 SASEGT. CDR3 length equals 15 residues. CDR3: CASSGAGTSYNEQFF. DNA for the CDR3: TGTGCCAGCAGTGGGGCCGGGACTAGCTACAATGAGCAGTTCTTC.

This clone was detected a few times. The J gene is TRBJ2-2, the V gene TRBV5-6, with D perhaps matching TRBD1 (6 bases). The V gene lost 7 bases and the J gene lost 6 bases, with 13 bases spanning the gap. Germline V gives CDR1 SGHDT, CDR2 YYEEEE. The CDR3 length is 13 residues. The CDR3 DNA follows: TGTGCCAGCCGGGCACAGGGTCCCGGGGAGCTGTTTTTT. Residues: CASRAQGPGELFF.

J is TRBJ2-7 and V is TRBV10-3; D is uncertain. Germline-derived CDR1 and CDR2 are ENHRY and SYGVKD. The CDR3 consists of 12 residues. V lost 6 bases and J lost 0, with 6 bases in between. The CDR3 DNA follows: TGTGCCATCAGGAACAGCTCCTACGAGCAGTACTTC. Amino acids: CAIRNSSYEQYF.

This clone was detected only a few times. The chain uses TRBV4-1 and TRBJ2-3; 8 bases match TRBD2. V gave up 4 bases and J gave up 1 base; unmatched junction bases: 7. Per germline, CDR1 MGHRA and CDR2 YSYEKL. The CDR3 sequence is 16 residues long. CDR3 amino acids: CASSLRGGLGTDTQYF. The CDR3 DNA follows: TGCGCCAGCAGCCTACGGGGGGGATTGGGCACAGATACGCAGTATTTT.

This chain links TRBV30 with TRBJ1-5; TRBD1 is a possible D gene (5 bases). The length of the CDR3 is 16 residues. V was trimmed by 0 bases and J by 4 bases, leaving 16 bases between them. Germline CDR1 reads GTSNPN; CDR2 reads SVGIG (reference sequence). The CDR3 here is CAWSVRGTVENQPQHF. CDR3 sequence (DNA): TGTGCCTGGAGTGTACGGGGGACCGTCGAAAATCAGCCCCAGCATTTT.

As DNA, the CDR3 is TGTGCCAGCAGCTTAGGTGAGCAGGGTAGATGGCAGCCCCAGCATTTT. It encodes CASSLGEQGRWQPQHF. The chain couples TRBV7-2 to TRBJ1-5; the D gene is possibly TRBD1 (5 bases). CDR1 is SGHTA, CDR2 FQGNSA, per germline. The CDR3 sequence is 16 residues long. Trimming removed 1 base from V and 7 bases from J, with 17 bases in between.

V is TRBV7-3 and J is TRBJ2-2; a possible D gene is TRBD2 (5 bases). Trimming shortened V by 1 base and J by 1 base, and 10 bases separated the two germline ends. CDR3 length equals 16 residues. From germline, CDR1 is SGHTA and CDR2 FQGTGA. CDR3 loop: CASSLRTRGNTGELFF. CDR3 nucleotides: TGTGCCAGCAGCTTAAGGACCCGGGGGAACACCGGGGAGCTGTTTTTT.

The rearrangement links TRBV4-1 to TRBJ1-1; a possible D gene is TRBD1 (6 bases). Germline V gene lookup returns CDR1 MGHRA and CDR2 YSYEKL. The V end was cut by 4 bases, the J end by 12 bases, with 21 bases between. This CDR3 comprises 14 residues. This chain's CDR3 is CASSPLTTGSLPFF. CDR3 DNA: TGCGCCAGCAGCCCTCTAACGACAGGTTCCTTACCTTTCTTT.

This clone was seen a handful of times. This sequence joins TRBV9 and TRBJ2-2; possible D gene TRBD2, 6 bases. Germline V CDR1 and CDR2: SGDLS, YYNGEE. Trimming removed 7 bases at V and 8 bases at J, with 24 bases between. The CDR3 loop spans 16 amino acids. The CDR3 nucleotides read TGTGCCAGCTCGGGACCGGGACTCTCCGGTCGGGGGGAGCTGTTTTTT. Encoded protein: CASSGPGLSGRGELFF.

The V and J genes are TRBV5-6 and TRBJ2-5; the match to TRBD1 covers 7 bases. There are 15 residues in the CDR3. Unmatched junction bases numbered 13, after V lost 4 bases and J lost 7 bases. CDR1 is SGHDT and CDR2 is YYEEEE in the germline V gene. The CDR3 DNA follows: TGTGCCAGCAGCCCAAGGACAGGTTTGGTCGGGACCCAGTACTTC. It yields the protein CASSPRTGLVGTQYF.

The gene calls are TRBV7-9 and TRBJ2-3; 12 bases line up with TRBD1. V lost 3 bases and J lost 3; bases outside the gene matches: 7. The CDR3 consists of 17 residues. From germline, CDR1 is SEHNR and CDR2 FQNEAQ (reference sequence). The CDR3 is CASSLLGTGGFTDTQYF. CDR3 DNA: TGTGCCAGCAGCTTGCTTGGGACAGGGGGCTTTACAGATACGCAGTATTTT. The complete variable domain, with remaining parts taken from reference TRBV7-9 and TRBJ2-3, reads DTGVSQNPRHKITKRGQNVTFRCDPISEHNRLYWYRQTLGQGPEFLTYFQNEAQLEKSRLLSDRFSAERPKGSFSTLEIQRTEQGDSAMYLCASSLLGTGGFTDTQYFGPGTRLTVL.

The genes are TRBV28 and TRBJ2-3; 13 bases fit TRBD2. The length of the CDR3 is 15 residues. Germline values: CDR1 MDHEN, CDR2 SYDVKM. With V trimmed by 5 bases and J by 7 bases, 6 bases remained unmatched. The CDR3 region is CASSGLAGVVNTQYF. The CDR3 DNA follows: TGTGCCAGCAGTGGACTAGCGGGAGTCGTGAATACGCAGTATTTT.